These T cell receptor beta chains were read from a single sample in a study of OX40 agonist ivuxolimab in advanced cancers. Sequencing was performed with immunoSEQ multiplex PCR; in TCRdb, only in-frame clones are kept and a portion is missing. Among around 53,000 clones listed, roughly 84% were seen once. The starting material was CD4+ or CD8+ T cells sorted from blood, obtained in a trial of the OX40 agonist ivuxolimab. The receptors here all came from an adult with an advanced solid tumor such as melanoma, head and neck, liver or kidney cancer. Each CDR3 is given with its conserved first and last residue. Fields, in order: D gene, J gene, V gene, clone size, CDR3 protein, CDR3 DNA. A D gene is named only where the DNA matches it firmly. Rows give clone size only sometimes, using once, few, many, or a class for an expanded clone.

>-|TRBJ1-3|TRBV5-1|-
CASSAQSSGNTIYF
TGCGCCAGCAGCGCACAGAGCTCTGGAAACACCATATATTTT
>-|TRBJ2-1|TRBV7-9|few
CASSDLSGGLVGNNEQFF
TGTGCCAGCAGCGACCTATCTGGGGGGCTGGTGGGAAACAATGAGCAGTTCTTC
>-|TRBJ2-3|TRBV7-9|-
CASSFDYPDTQYF
TGTGCCAGCAGCTTTGACTACCCGGATACGCAGTATTTT
>TRBD1|TRBJ2-4|TRBV25-1|-
CASRRTGEGNIQYF
TGTGCCAGCAGACGGACAGGGGAAGGGAACATTCAGTACTTC
>-|TRBJ2-4|TRBV5-1|-
CASSPSRAANIQYF
TGCGCCAGCAGCCCCAGCCGAGCAGCAAACATTCAGTACTTC
>TRBD1|TRBJ1-1|TRBV5-8|-
CASSLVRGGTEAFF
TGTGCCAGCAGCTTGGTCAGGGGGGGGACTGAAGCTTTCTTT
>TRBD1|TRBJ2-7|TRBV19|-
CASSRTGDSYEQYF
TGTGCCAGTAGTCGTACAGGGGATTCCTACGAGCAGTACTTC
>-|TRBJ2-7|TRBV6-1|few
CASSEEPRSYEQYF
TGTGCCAGCAGTGAGGAACCTCGATCCTACGAGCAGTACTTC
>-|TRBJ2-4|TRBV7-2|-
CASSLRVAGRDIQYF
TGTGCCAGCAGCTTACGGGTCGCGGGAAGGGACATTCAGTACTTC
>-|TRBJ2-3|TRBV14|-
CASSQDMGGRWQYF
TGTGCCAGCAGCCAAGATATGGGGGGCAGATGGCAGTATTTT
>-|TRBJ2-3|TRBV4-1|-
CASSHVTGGASTDTQYF
TGCGCCAGCAGCCATGTGACTGGGGGAGCTAGCACAGATACGCAGTATTTT
>-|TRBJ2-3|TRBV6-1|-
CASSDFRGYSTDTQYF
TGTGCCAGCAGTGATTTTCGAGGGTACAGCACAGATACGCAGTATTTT
>TRBD1|TRBJ2-7|TRBV30|-
CAWSGTGGNEQYF
TGTGCCTGGAGTGGAACAGGGGGGAACGAGCAGTACTTC
>-|TRBJ2-2|TRBV5-1|-
CASSYRWGATQGSGELFF
TGCGCCAGCAGCTACCGGTGGGGGGCGACCCAAGGATCCGGGGAGCTGTTTTTT
>-|TRBJ1-2|TRBV6-5|-
CASSYSSRTGYTF
TGTGCCAGCAGTTACTCCTCGAGGACGGGCTACACCTTC
>-|TRBJ2-3|TRBV10-2|once
CASSESPTGDTQYF
TGCGCCAGCAGTGAGTCTCCCACAGGGGATACGCAGTATTTT
>-|TRBJ2-7|TRBV7-8|-
CASSWASKVSYEQYF
TGTGCCAGCAGCTGGGCCAGTAAGGTCTCCTACGAGCAGTACTTC
>TRBD2|TRBJ2-1|TRBV5-6|-
CASIAGGPWNEQFF
TGTGCCAGCATCGCGGGAGGGCCTTGGAATGAGCAGTTCTTC
>TRBD1|TRBJ1-5|TRBV28|few
CASSRQGAGNQPQHF
TGTGCCAGCAGTCGACAGGGGGCAGGCAATCAGCCCCAGCATTTT
>-|TRBJ1-1|TRBV11-2|-
CASSLEFPNTEAFF
TGTGCCAGCAGCTTAGAGTTTCCGAACACTGAAGCTTTCTTT
>TRBD1|TRBJ2-4|TRBV19|-
CASRDRGSAKNIQYF
TGTGCCAGTAGGGACAGGGGTTCGGCCAAAAACATTCAGTACTTC
>TRBD1|TRBJ1-4|TRBV5-1|-
CASSAVTGGRNEKLFF
TGCGCCAGCAGCGCAGTGACAGGGGGCCGGAACGAAAAACTGTTTTTT
>TRBD1|TRBJ1-3|TRBV19|-
CASSAPGQAPGNTIYF
TGTGCCAGTAGTGCACCGGGACAGGCGCCTGGAAACACCATATATTTT
>-|TRBJ2-6|TRBV5-1|-
CASSPSGANVLTF
TGCGCCAGCAGCCCGTCTGGGGCCAACGTCCTGACTTTC
>TRBD2|TRBJ2-2|TRBV5-4|-
CASSRGRGDTGELFF
TGTGCCAGCAGCCGGGGGAGGGGCGACACCGGGGAGCTGTTTTTT
>TRBD2|TRBJ2-7|TRBV19|-
CASSQSRDYTQYF
TGTGCCAGTAGTCAAAGCCGGGACTACACGCAGTACTTC
>-|TRBJ2-7|TRBV5-5|-
CASSPETVSYEQYF
TGTGCCAGCAGCCCTGAGACGGTCTCCTACGAGCAGTACTTC
>-|TRBJ1-4|TRBV5-1|once
CASSLGVNEKLFF
TGCGCCAGCAGCTTGGGAGTCAATGAAAAACTGTTTTTT